Following are 24 T cell receptor beta chains from one sample sequenced in a study of blood T cell repertoires in COVID-19. Sequenced by immunoSEQ multiplex PCR; TCRdb stores in-frame clones only, minus some. The sample holds 80,000 or so clones, about 92% seen once. The sequencing sample was made of peripheral blood. Receptors were obtained from a man aged 45-60 years with acute or convalescent COVID-19.

The gene calls are TRBV5-5 and TRBJ1-6; D possibly corresponds to TRBD1 (5 bases). V was clipped by 0 bases and J by 5 bases, with 6 bases between them. The CDR3 is 14 residues long. Germline assignment: CDR1 SGHKS and CDR2 YYEKEE (reference sequence). The DNA for the CDR3 is TGTGCCAGCAGCTTGGTAGGGGATAATTCACCCCTCCACTTT. Translation: CASSLVGDNSPLHF.

The table lists this clone with a count of one. The chain carries TRBV3-1 (or the pseudogene TRBV3-2) and TRBJ2-7; 10 positions match TRBD2. CDR3 length equals 13 residues. The ends lost 4 bases at V and 6 bases at J; junction bases unmatched: 3. From germline, CDR1 is LGHDT and CDR2 YNNKEL (reference sequence). CDR3 residues: CASSRTSGGEQYV. CDR3 DNA: TGTGCCAGCAGCCGGACTAGCGGAGGCGAGCAGTACGTC.

This chain joins TRBV3-1 (or the pseudogene TRBV3-2) and TRBJ2-2; perhaps TRBD2 as D (5 bases). CDR1 and CDR2 from the germline V gene are LGHDT and YNNKEL (reference sequence). The CDR3 consists of 14 residues. The ends were cut back, 4 bases at V and 5 bases at J, with 11 bases in the middle. This CDR3 reads CASSPRLATGELFF. The DNA of the CDR3 is TGTGCCAGCAGCCCACGCTTAGCGACCGGGGAGCTGTTTTTT.

The gene calls are TRBV6-1 and TRBJ2-7; 7 bases are a match to TRBD1. This CDR3 comprises 15 residues. Germline CDR1 reads MNHNS; CDR2 reads SASEGT. With 1 base clipped from V and 2 bases from J, the junction kept 5 bases outside the gene matches. As DNA, the CDR3 is TGTGCCAGCAGTGAAGATTGGACAGGAACCTACGAGCAGTACTTC. Protein: CASSEDWTGTYEQYF.

This clone was seen once. The rearrangement links TRBV4-1 to TRBJ2-2; D is possibly TRBD2 (6 bases). The CDR3 is 15 residues long. CDR1 is MGHRA and CDR2 is YSYEKL in the germline V gene. V dropped 6 bases and J dropped 4 bases, with 15 bases sitting between them. The CDR3 region is CASRNGGLGTGELFF. DNA for the CDR3: TGCGCCAGCAGGAATGGGGGGTTGGGCACCGGGGAGCTGTTTTTT.

V and J are TRBV9 and TRBJ2-2, with D tentatively TRBD1 (5 bases). Trimming took off 0 bases at V and 5 bases at J, with 11 bases between the two ends. Germline lookup yields CDR1 SGDLS and CDR2 YYNGEE. The CDR3 runs 15 residues. Here the CDR3 reads CASSVVPDMTGELFF. As DNA, the CDR3 is TGTGCCAGCAGCGTAGTTCCGGACATGACCGGGGAGCTGTTTTTT.

The chain's CDR3 is CASSYERGGIRSGELFF. The CDR3 DNA reads as TGTGCCAGCAGTTACGAGCGGGGGGGCATAAGGTCCGGGGAGCTGTTTTTT. The rearrangement joins TRBV6-2 or TRBV6-3 to TRBJ2-2; TRBD2 agrees at 10 bases. The CDR3 length is 17 residues. V was pared by 2 bases and J by 6 bases, with 9 bases of the junction left unmatched. Germline V gene sequence: CDR1 MNHEY, CDR2 SVGEGT.

The chain joins TRBV5-1 to TRBJ2-6; a weak D match, TRBD1 (6 bases). V lost 5 bases to trimming and J lost 0 bases, with 12 bases between them. Germline V CDR1 and CDR2: SGHRS, YFSETQ. This CDR3 is built from 16 residues. CDR3 bases: TGCGCCAGCAGTTACGGACAGATCTCTGGGGCCAACGTCCTGACTTTC. Protein product: CASSYGQISGANVLTF.

The chain is built from TRBV2 and TRBJ2-4, with unresolved D. Per the germline V gene, CDR1 is SNHLY and CDR2 is FYNNEI. V lost 1 base and J 5 bases, leaving 9 bases between the germline ends. The CDR3 totals 14 residues. CDR3 nucleotides: TGTGCCAGCAGTGAAGGCACAGCTGAAAACATTCAGTACTTC. This translates into CASSEGTAENIQYF.

The V call is TRBV7-9, the J call TRBJ1-4; D not certain. Germline assignment: CDR1 SEHNR and CDR2 FQNEAQ (reference sequence). V lost 2 bases to trimming and J lost 0 bases, with 10 bases between them. The CDR3 runs to 16 residues. The CDR3 nucleotides are TGTGCCAGCAGCTTACCGGGGAGACCAACTAATGAAAAACTGTTTTTT. Its protein product is CASSLPGRPTNEKLFF. The full variable domain, in which reference TRBV7-9 and TRBJ1-4 provide the parts outside the CDR3, is DTGVSQNPRHKITKRGQNVTFRCDPISEHNRLYWYRQTLGQGPEFLTYFQNEAQLEKSRLLSDRFSAERPKGSFSTLEIQRTEQGDSAMYLCASSLPGRPTNEKLFFGSGTQLSVL.

This chain links TRBV7-2 with TRBJ2-7; D may be TRBD1 (5 bases). The CDR3 contains 14 residues. Trimming shortened V by 4 bases and J by 7 bases, and 17 bases separated the two germline ends. CDR1 and CDR2 from the germline V gene are SGHTA and FQGNSA. The CDR3 sequence: CASSYTLLAGEQYF. The CDR3 region has the DNA TGTGCCAGCAGCTATACCCTATTGGCAGGGGAGCAGTACTTC.

The chain combines TRBV12-2 with TRBJ1-2; TRBD1 was called by the table and not checked on the DNA. TRBV12-2 counts as a pseudogene. The CDR3 consists of 15 residues. Here the CDR3 DNA reads TGTGCAAGTCGCTTGATTAGGACAGGGAGGCGAGGCTACACCTTC. Its translation: CASRLIRTGRRGYTF.

The chain combines TRBV6-2 or TRBV6-3 with TRBJ2-3, with 9 bases that match TRBD1. Trimming at V came to 4 bases and at J to 2 bases, leaving 7 bases not matched to a gene. The CDR3 contains 16 residues. Per germline, CDR1 MNHEY and CDR2 SVGEGT. The CDR3 nucleotides read TGTGCCAGCAGTTTATCTCGGGACAGGGCCACAGATACGCAGTATTTT. This gives the protein CASSLSRDRATDTQYF.

V is TRBV7-8 and J is TRBJ1-2; D gene uncertain. CDR3 length equals 15 residues. The V gene lost 2 bases and the J gene lost 7 bases, with 17 bases spanning the gap. Germline V gene lookup returns CDR1 SGHVS and CDR2 FQNEAQ. In DNA form, the CDR3 reads TGTGCCAGCAGCTTATTTCGACTCGAACGGGGTGGCTACACCTTC. It yields the protein CASSLFRLERGGYTF.

V usage is TRBV27 and J usage is TRBJ2-1; TRBD2 is a possible D gene (6 bases). In germline, CDR1 is MNHEY, CDR2 SMNVEV (reference sequence). This CDR3 comprises 15 residues. V dropped 2 bases and J dropped 8 bases, with 16 bases sitting between them. The CDR3 DNA reads TGTGCCAGCAGTTTAGCGGGGAAGGTTATAGATGAGCAGTTCTTC. As protein: CASSLAGKVIDEQFF.

The V and J genes are TRBV24-1 and TRBJ2-1; D may be TRBD2 (5 bases). The CDR3 has 18 amino acids. Germline loops: CDR1 KGHDR, CDR2 SFDVKD. Trimming removed 6 bases at V and 2 bases at J, with 22 bases between. CDR3 coding DNA: TGTGCCACCAGTTTAGGCGGGTGGTCGTCGGTCGCCTACAATGAGCAGTTCTTC. Translating it yields CATSLGGWSSVAYNEQFF.

The chain combines TRBV6-5 with TRBJ2-7, with D tentatively TRBD1 (6 bases). V lost 7 bases and J 1 base, leaving 14 bases between the germline ends. The CDR3 loop spans 14 amino acids. Germline-derived CDR1 and CDR2 are MNHEY and SVGAGI. The DNA for the CDR3 is TGTGCCAGCAAACTACAGGGTGGGTCCTACGAGCAGTACTTC. This gives the protein CASKLQGGSYEQYF.

This sequence joins TRBV30 and TRBJ1-4; the match to TRBD1 covers 10 bases. CDR1 is GTSNPN, CDR2 SVGIG, per germline (reference sequence). V dropped 2 bases and J dropped 6; count of bases not matched to a gene: 3. This CDR3 is 14 amino acids long. The CDR3 nucleotides are TGTGCCTGGAGTCCGGGACAGGGGCATGAAAAACTGTTTTTT. This encodes CAWSPGQGHEKLFF.

The genes are TRBV5-1 and TRBJ1-2; D gene uncertain. V lost 4 bases and J lost 8, with 12 bases in between. The CDR3 length is 12 residues. Germline V CDR1 and CDR2: SGHRS, YFSETQ. CDR3 sequence (DNA): TGCGCCAGCAGCCGCGGGAGTCGGGGCTACACCTTC. Translation gives CASSRGSRGYTF.

This clone was detected only a few times. This chain connects TRBV11-2 to TRBJ1-3; perhaps TRBD1 as D (5 bases). V gave up 4 bases and J gave up 5 bases, with 12 bases separating them. Germline CDR1 is SGHAT and CDR2 is FQNNGV. The CDR3 contains 14 residues. Here the CDR3 reads CASSSLAGRNTIYF. Here the CDR3 DNA reads TGTGCCAGCAGCTCCTTGGCAGGGAGAAACACCATATATTTT.

The rearrangement links TRBV28 to TRBJ2-2, with D perhaps TRBD1 (5 bases). Trimming left V 5 bases short and J 1 base short, with 8 bases between. Germline-derived CDR1 and CDR2 are MDHEN and SYDVKM. This CDR3 comprises 14 residues. The CDR3 DNA follows: TGTGCCAGCAGTCCCGGACAGAACACCGGGGAGCTGTTTTTT. This translates into CASSPGQNTGELFF.

CDR3 sequence: CASSPLAGDNTGELFF. The DNA for the CDR3 is TGTGCCAGCAGCCCCTTAGCGGGGGACAACACCGGGGAGCTGTTTTTT. The chain couples TRBV4-2 to TRBJ2-2; 9 positions agree with TRBD2. The CDR3 runs to 16 residues. V was clipped by 4 bases and J by 2 bases; unmatched bases: 5. Germline V gives CDR1 LGHNA, CDR2 YNFKEQ.

The gene calls are TRBV24-1 and TRBJ1-6; TRBD1 agrees at 10 bases. This CDR3 has 16 residues. The V gene end was trimmed by 3 bases and the J gene end by 13 bases; junction bases not matched to a gene: 11. CDR1 is KGHDR, CDR2 SFDVKD, per germline. CDR3 nucleotide sequence: TGTGCCACCAGTGATACCGGGACAGGGGCGGAGGAGCCCCTCCACTTT. Amino acid sequence: CATSDTGTGAEEPLHF.

This clone was seen once. The chain recombines TRBV11-2 with TRBJ2-7; D not certain. The CDR3 covers 15 residues. V lost 2 bases to trimming and J lost 6 bases, with 17 bases between them. Germline assignment: CDR1 SGHAT and CDR2 FQNNGV. CDR3 DNA: TGTGCCAGCAGCTTACAGTCTCAGGTCTTGGGCGAGCAGTACTTC. This encodes CASSLQSQVLGEQYF.